A single sample is the source of the 23 T cell receptor beta chains below, sequenced in a study of blood T cells in healthy people across ages. A sample-barcoded 5' primer and a J-beta primer mix were used in a second PCR of roughly 6 to 11 cycles. One entry per CDR3 protein, called by TCRdb with MiXCR from the 5' RACE reads. The table records about 1.8 million distinct CDR3 sequences, just under 50% of them present only once. Source material: blood. These receptors came from a woman in her 40s in good health.

There are a few counts of this clonotype. This chain connects TRBV5-1 to TRBJ1-6; D gene uncertain. CDR1 is SGHRS and CDR2 is YFSETQ in the germline V gene. V gave up 0 bases and J gave up 10 bases, with 11 bases separating them. This CDR3 spans 14 amino acids. The DNA of the CDR3 is TGCGCCAGCAGCTTGGGACTTGGCGGATCACCCCTCCACTTT. It codes for CASSLGLGGSPLHF.

The chain couples TRBV27 to TRBJ2-7; the D gene could be TRBD1 or TRBD2 (5 bases each). CDR3 length equals 17 residues. CDR1 and CDR2 (germline): MNHEY, SMNVEV (reference sequence). Trimming removed 6 bases from V and 3 bases from J, with 24 bases in between. The CDR3 bases are TGTGCCAGCAGCACAAATGTCCGGGGACGAATGAACTACGAGCAGTACTTC. This translates into CASSTNVRGRMNYEQYF.

In this sample, this clonotype turned up a few times. This chain joins TRBV10-3 and TRBJ2-3, with TRBD1 matching 7 bases. The CDR3 runs to 15 residues. The trim removed 6 bases at V and 0 bases at J, leaving 6 bases unmatched. Germline V CDR1 and CDR2: ENHRY, SYGVKD. The CDR3 spells CAISNRGTSTDTQYF. The DNA of the CDR3 is TGTGCCATCAGCAACAGGGGAACTAGCACAGATACGCAGTATTTT.

The chain uses TRBV7-9 and TRBJ2-3, with D possibly matching TRBD2 (6 bases). With 8 bases removed from V and 3 bases from J, the gap between germline ends came to 21 bases. CDR1 is SEHNR, CDR2 FQNEAQ, per germline (reference sequence). The CDR3 is 16 residues long. CDR3 region: CASSLGLPRLTDTQYF. CDR3 sequence (DNA): TGTGCCAGCTCACTGGGACTTCCCAGGCTAACAGATACGCAGTATTTT.

The chain links TRBV10-3 to TRBJ2-3, with 8 nucleotides matching TRBD2. CDR1 is ENHRY and CDR2 is SYGVKD in the germline V gene. Trimming cost V 6 bases and J 5 bases; bases outside gene matches: 4. This CDR3 spans 13 amino acids. This CDR3 reads CAIRTGGLDTQYF. The CDR3 DNA reads TGTGCCATCAGGACGGGGGGGTTAGATACGCAGTATTTT.

This chain uses TRBV20-1 with TRBJ2-1, with 16 bases lining up with TRBD2. V trimming: 0 bases; J trimming: 8 bases; junction bases outside the gene matches: 10. There are 18 residues in the CDR3. Per the germline V gene, CDR1 is DFQATT and CDR2 is SNEGSKA (reference sequence). CDR3 amino acids: CSARDVTGLAGGLDEQFF. DNA of the CDR3: TGCAGTGCTAGAGATGTAACGGGACTAGCGGGGGGGCTCGATGAGCAGTTCTTC.

The CDR3 DNA follows: TGTGCCAGCAGCCGCTCCGCCGGGGCAGGGGTAAGCACAGATACGCAGTATTTT. It codes for CASSRSAGAGVSTDTQYF. The genes are TRBV7-2 and TRBJ2-3; a weak D match, TRBD1 (6 bases). Trimming pared 5 bases from V and 0 bases from J, leaving 21 bases between. Germline V gene lookup returns CDR1 SGHTA and CDR2 FQGNSA. This CDR3 is built from 18 residues.

The sample holds a few counts of this clonotype. This rearrangement joins TRBV20-1 to TRBJ1-2; no clear D. The V end was cut by 5 bases, the J end by 0 bases, with 7 bases between. Looked up from germline, CDR1 is DFQATT and CDR2 is SNEGSKA (reference sequence). This CDR3 has 12 residues. CDR3 in amino acids: CSAEQANYGYTF. The CDR3 bases are TGCAGTGCTGAACAAGCTAACTATGGCTACACCTTC.

CDR3 protein: CASSPQDRFNEQFF. Written as DNA, the CDR3 is TGTGCCAGCAGCCCCCAGGACAGGTTTAATGAGCAGTTCTTC. The V call is TRBV7-9, the J call TRBJ2-1; 7 nucleotides line up with TRBD1. V shed 5 bases and J 7 bases; nucleotides not matched to a gene: 8. The germline V gene has CDR1 SEHNR and CDR2 FQNEAQ (reference sequence). There are 14 residues in the CDR3.

The rearrangement links TRBV7-2 to TRBJ2-6; no definite D call. V shed 3 bases and J shed 3 bases, with 15 bases lying between them. This CDR3 comprises 17 residues. The germline gives CDR1 SGHTA, CDR2 FQGNSA. The CDR3 protein is CASSLNGASFGANVLTF. Written as DNA, the CDR3 is TGTGCCAGCAGCTTGAACGGAGCGTCTTTTGGGGCCAACGTCCTGACTTTC. Full variable domain (missing parts from reference TRBV7-2 and TRBJ2-6): GAGVSQSPSNKVTEKGKDVELRCDPISGHTALYWYRQSLGQGLEFLIYFQGNSAPDKSGLPSDRFSAERTGGSVSTLTIQRTQQEDSAVYLCASSLNGASFGANVLTFGAGSRLTVL.

With respect to this clonotype: At one end the junction does not follow the germline gene, possibly because of a read error. The chain carries TRBV7-2 and TRBJ1-1, with 9 bases lining up with TRBD1. Germline CDR1 and CDR2: SGHTA and FQGNSA. The CDR3 spans 12 residues. CDR3 DNA: TGCGCCAGCAGCAGGGGGACAGGGAACGCTTTCTTT. It codes for CASSRGTGNAFF.

Only a few counts were recorded for this clonotype. The chain uses TRBV20-1 and TRBJ1-2, with D maybe TRBD1 (5 bases). The CDR3 totals 13 residues. V was trimmed by 8 bases and J by 8 bases, leaving 21 bases between them. The germline gives CDR1 DFQATT, CDR2 SNEGSKA (reference sequence). CDR3 DNA: TGCAGTAGAGCTAGCCCCTCAAGACAGGGCTACACCTTC. It is translated as CSRASPSRQGYTF.

A remark on this clonotype: A junction end diverges from the germline sequence, so it may reflect a read error. The chain joins TRBV28 to TRBJ2-1; D gene ambiguous. This CDR3 contains 13 residues. Germline V lookup: CDR1 MDHEN, CDR2 SYDVKM. The CDR3 region has the DNA TGTGCCGGCAGTCCGATAGTTTTAGGGGAGCAGTTCTTC. Its protein product is CAGSPIVLGEQFF.

The chain combines TRBV29-1 with TRBJ2-1, with 9 bases lining up with TRBD1. The V and J ends lost 7 bases and 7 bases, in that order; junction bases with no gene match: 11. This CDR3 is 14 amino acids long. Germline V lookup: CDR1 SQVTM, CDR2 ANQGSEA. As DNA, the CDR3 is TGCAGCGGCGGCCAACAGGGGGCGGATAATGAGCAGTTCTTC. Translating it yields CSGGQQGADNEQFF.

This clonotype was counted a few times. The rearrangement uses TRBV10-3 and TRBJ2-1; D might be TRBD2 (6 bases). Germline values: CDR1 ENHRY, CDR2 SYGVKD. Deletions cut 4 bases from V and 1 base from J, with 8 bases between. The length of the CDR3 is 14 residues. In DNA form, the CDR3 reads TGTGCCATCAGTGTACGGGGGTCCTACAATGAGCAGTTCTTC. Its protein is CAISVRGSYNEQFF.

V usage is TRBV7-9 and J usage is TRBJ2-5; 11 bases map to TRBD2. CDR3 size: 16 residues. Germline trimming cut 5 bases from V and 5 bases from J; bases unmatched to any gene: 10. CDR1 is SEHNR and CDR2 is FQNEAQ in the germline V gene (reference sequence). CDR3 protein: CASSPTSGARMETQYF. CDR3 coding DNA: TGTGCCAGCAGCCCGACTAGCGGGGCACGGATGGAGACCCAGTACTTC.

The V and J genes are TRBV20-1 and TRBJ2-5; 7 positions agree with TRBD1. Germline V CDR1 and CDR2: DFQATT, SNEGSKA (reference sequence). V was clipped by 6 bases and J by 5 bases; unmatched bases: 6. The CDR3 is 12 residues long. The DNA of the CDR3 is TGCAGTGCGAAGACAGGGATGGAGACCCAGTACTTC. It is translated as CSAKTGMETQYF.

V gene TRBV24-1 combines with J gene TRBJ2-1, with unresolved D. The CDR3 sequence is 12 residues long. The germline V and J ends were trimmed by 2 bases and 10 bases, with 8 bases remaining between them. CDR1 is KGHDR, CDR2 SFDVKD, per germline. CDR3: CATSDYTTEQFF. CDR3 nucleotide sequence: TGTGCCACCAGTGATTACACCACCGAGCAGTTCTTC.

The rearrangement joins TRBV27 to TRBJ2-7; maybe TRBD1 (6 bases). Germline assignment: CDR1 MNHEY and CDR2 SMNVEV (reference sequence). The length of the CDR3 is 17 residues. Trimming stripped 1 base from V and 0 bases from J, with 16 bases between. The CDR3 sequence: CASSLFRRDTYSYEQYF. The CDR3 DNA sequence: TGTGCCAGCAGTTTATTTCGTCGGGACACCTACTCCTACGAGCAGTACTTC.

The genes are TRBV7-2 and TRBJ1-3; no clear D. Looked up from germline, CDR1 is SGHTA and CDR2 is FQGNSA. The CDR3 length is 14 residues. Trimming removed 2 bases at V and 4 bases at J, with 9 bases between. The CDR3 reads CASSLRWEGNTIYF. The CDR3 DNA sequence: TGTGCCAGCAGCTTACGTTGGGAAGGAAACACCATATATTTT. Full variable domain (remainder filled in from reference TRBV7-2 and TRBJ1-3): GAGVSQSPSNKVTEKGKDVELRCDPISGHTALYWYRQSLGQGLEFLIYFQGNSAPDKSGLPSDRFSAERTGGSVSTLTIQRTQQEDSAVYLCASSLRWEGNTIYFGEGSWLTVV.

This clonotype was seen only a few times. V usage is TRBV28 and J usage is TRBJ2-2; D is uncertain. The CDR3 contains 15 residues. Trimming removed 5 bases at V and 5 bases at J, with 15 bases between. Germline V gene lookup returns CDR1 MDHEN and CDR2 SYDVKM. The CDR3: CASSPPGSRTGELFF. The CDR3, as DNA: TGTGCCAGCAGTCCCCCAGGAAGTCGGACCGGGGAGCTGTTTTTT.

This rearrangement joins TRBV28 to TRBJ2-5; D gene uncertain. Trimming took 2 bases from V and 12 from J, leaving 10 bases between them. This CDR3 contains 11 residues. CDR1 is MDHEN and CDR2 is SYDVKM in the germline V gene. This CDR3 is CASSLVGYKYF. The DNA for the CDR3 is TGTGCCAGCAGTTTAGTCGGGTACAAGTACTTC.

This chain connects TRBV25-1 to TRBJ1-6, with 7 positions matching TRBD1. The CDR3 has 15 residues. Trimming took 11 bases from V and 7 from J; bases not matched to a gene: 14. Germline assignment: CDR1 MGHDK and CDR2 SYGVNS. The CDR3 coding sequence is TGTGCCGCTCGACCGTCGACAGGGCAGAATTCACCCCTCCACTTT. Protein: CAARPSTGQNSPLHF.